A selection of T cell receptor beta chains follows, all from one sample in a study of CD8 T cells in ankylosing spondylitis. TCRdb passed the 5' RACE reads through MiXCR, listing each CDR3 protein once. The sample yields roughly 260,000 distinct CDR3 sequences, around 18% seen once. The specimen was blood, either unsorted or a sorted T cell fraction (not recorded which). The origin of the receptors is a male donor with ankylosing spondylitis or in good health (not recorded which). Both conserved end residues are part of each CDR3. The D gene is left open where the match is weak. Rows give clone size only sometimes, using once, few, many, or a class for an expanded clone.

V	D	J	size	CDR3	DNA
TRBV7-3	.	TRBJ1-5	few	CASSSFNQPQHF	TGTGCCAGCAGCTCCTTCAATCAGCCCCAGCATTTT
TRBV20-1	TRBD1	TRBJ1-1	many	CSAREGDRMNTEAFF	TGCAGTGCTAGAGAGGGGGACAGGATGAACACTGAAGCTTTCTTT
TRBV20-1	TRBD1	TRBJ1-2	.	CSARDHGTGDNYGYTF	TGCAGTGCTAGAGACCACGGGACAGGGGACAACTATGGCTACACCTTC
TRBV18	.	TRBJ1-1	.	CASSLTGQGDWNTEAFF	TGTGCCAGCTCATTAACGGGACAAGGAGATTGGAACACTGAAGCTTTCTTT
TRBV7-8	.	TRBJ2-3	few	CASSLDGGNADTQYF	TGTGCCAGCAGCTTAGATGGGGGTAATGCAGATACGCAGTATTTT
TRBV2	.	TRBJ2-6	.	CTCSGETGGLFGANVLTF	TGTACCTGCAGTGGAGAAACCGGGGGTCTATTCGGGGCCAACGTCCTGACTTTC
TRBV7-9	.	TRBJ2-1	.	CASSSRDAFNEQFF	TGTGCCAGCAGCTCGAGGGATGCGTTTAATGAGCAGTTCTTC
TRBV20-1	.	TRBJ1-6	.	CSAARGRSGSPLHF	TGCAGTGCGGCACGGGGGCGGTCAGGATCACCCCTCCACTTT
TRBV29-1	.	TRBJ2-2	many	CSVERGIGAGELFF	TGCAGCGTTGAAAGGGGTATAGGCGCCGGGGAGCTGTTTTTT
TRBV24-1	TRBD1	TRBJ2-1	.	CATSDPQGSYYNEQFF	TGTGCCACCAGTGATCCACAGGGGAGTTACTACAATGAGCAGTTCTTC
TRBV12-3/TRBV12-4	TRBD1	TRBJ1-5	many	CASSRTGTGLNQPQHF	TGTGCCAGCAGCCGCACCGGGACAGGGTTAAATCAGCCCCAGCATTTT
TRBV3-1	TRBD1	TRBJ1-1	few	CASSLYSDRGFNTEAFF	TGTGCCAGCAGCCTCTACTCGGACAGGGGGTTCAACACTGAAGCTTTCTTT
TRBV7-9	TRBD2	TRBJ2-3	.	CASSPLAGGPNTQYF	TGTGCCAGCAGCCCACTAGCGGGGGGCCCGAATACGCAGTATTTT
TRBV12-3/TRBV12-4	TRBD1	TRBJ1-5	.	CASSLGRGSGQPQHF	TGTGCCAGCAGTTTGGGCAGGGGGTCCGGACAGCCCCAGCATTTT
TRBV7-8	TRBD2	TRBJ2-1	.	CASSIRGLAGGNEQFF	TGTGCCAGCAGCATAAGGGGACTAGCGGGGGGAAATGAGCAGTTCTTC
TRBV27	.	TRBJ2-5	many	CASSLYPGISETQYF	TGTGCCAGCAGTTTATACCCTGGGATTTCAGAGACCCAGTACTTC
TRBV20-1	TRBD2	TRBJ2-3	.	CSADIAGENTDTQYF	TGCAGTGCCGATATAGCGGGGGAGAACACAGATACGCAGTATTTT
TRBV10-3	TRBD1	TRBJ2-3	.	CAISEFDRVTDTQYF	TGTGCCATCAGTGAGTTCGACAGGGTAACAGATACGCAGTATTTT
TRBV5-1	TRBD2	TRBJ2-1	.	CASSETGTSGPWTYNEQFF	TGCGCCAGCAGCGAAACCGGGACTAGCGGGCCTTGGACCTACAATGAGCAGTTCTTC
TRBV18	TRBD1	TRBJ1-1	few	CASSPTGTGGRNAEAFF	TGTGCCAGCTCACCTACCGGGACAGGGGGGAGGAACGCTGAAGCTTTCTTT
TRBV7-2	TRBD1	TRBJ1-5	few	CASSIDRGRNQPQHF	TGTGCCAGCAGCATTGACAGGGGGCGCAATCAGCCCCAGCATTTT
TRBV20-1	TRBD1	TRBJ1-4	few	CSADQGGEKLFF	TGCAGTGCCGATCAAGGGGGCGAAAAACTGTTTTTT
TRBV27	.	TRBJ1-6	few	CASSLARGNSPLHF	TGTGCCAGCAGTTTGGCCAGGGGTAATTCACCCCTCCACTTT
TRBV3-1	.	TRBJ1-1	.	CASSQSATEAFF	TGTGCCAGCAGCCAGTCCGCCACTGAAGCTTTCTTT
TRBV5-6	.	TRBJ2-1	many	CASSLVGGASYNEQFF	TGTGCCAGCAGCTTAGTTGGGGGGGCCTCCTACAATGAGCAGTTCTTC
TRBV7-8	.	TRBJ1-5	few	CASSFVGVEYSNQPQHF	TGTGCCAGCAGCTTTGTTGGGGTAGAATATAGCAATCAGCCCCAGCATTTT
TRBV5-6	.	TRBJ2-5	few	CASSLAEIQETQYF	TGTGCCAGCAGCTTGGCGGAAATCCAAGAGACCCAGTACTTC
TRBV20-1	.	TRBJ2-2	.	CSARWGAGELFF	TGCAGTGCTAGATGGGGCGCCGGGGAGCTGTTTTTT
TRBV11-2	TRBD2	TRBJ2-1	few	CASSYGRAGGPKNNEQFF	TGTGCCAGCAGCTATGGCAGAGCGGGAGGTCCGAAAAACAATGAGCAGTTCTTC
TRBV20-1	TRBD1	TRBJ2-1	.	CSAPGQLNEQFF	TGCAGTGCTCCGGGACAGCTCAATGAGCAGTTCTTC
TRBV3-1	.	TRBJ2-1	many	CASSQDVAAGGREQFF	TGTGCCAGCAGCCAAGACGTGGCCGCCGGAGGGCGTGAGCAGTTCTTC
TRBV14	.	TRBJ2-3	few	CASSQGVRNTDTQYF	TGTGCCAGCAGCCAAGGTGTACGGAACACAGATACGCAGTATTTT
TRBV7-9	.	TRBJ1-4	once	CASSLGQTELFF	TGTGCCAGCAGCTTAGGTCAGACGGAACTGTTTTTT
TRBV4-1	.	TRBJ2-2	few	CASSQDDRRDTGELFF	TGCGCCAGCAGCCAAGATGATCGGCGCGACACCGGGGAGCTGTTTTTT